The 14 T cell receptor beta chains listed next were all sequenced from one sample in a study of blood T cell repertoires in COVID-19. Repertoires were generated with immunoSEQ multiplex PCR, while TCRdb's copy carries only in-frame clones and drops some. The sample has tens of thousands of clones, roughly 91% seen once. Sequencing input: peripheral blood. Receptor source: a human donor in a cohort sampled during active COVID-19.

V and J are TRBV5-6 and TRBJ2-3; the D gene is possibly TRBD1 (5 bases). Germline CDR1 SGHDT, CDR2 YYEEEE. V was shortened by 0 bases and J by 2 bases, with 7 bases between the two germline ends. The CDR3 totals 14 residues. The CDR3 sequence: CASSLGGHTDTQYF. The CDR3 bases are TGTGCCAGCAGCTTGGGGGGCCACACAGATACGCAGTATTTT. Variable domain in full (rest from reference TRBV5-6 and TRBJ2-3): DAGVTQSPTHLIKTRGQQVTLRCSPKSGHDTVSWYQQALGQGPQFIFQYYEEEERQRGNFPDRFSGHQFPNYSSELNVNALLLGDSALYLCASSLGGHTDTQYFGPGTRLTVL.

The chain combines TRBV24-1 with TRBJ1-1; a possible D gene is TRBD1 (5 bases). Germline values: CDR1 KGHDR, CDR2 SFDVKD. V was trimmed by 10 bases and J by 0 bases, leaving 11 bases between them. The CDR3 contains 13 residues. The CDR3 is CATRDSLNTEAFF. The CDR3 bases are TGTGCCACTAGAGACAGTCTGAACACTGAAGCTTTCTTT.

This sequence joins TRBV7-3 and TRBJ2-7, with a possible D match to TRBD1 (6 bases). Per the germline V gene, CDR1 is SGHTA and CDR2 is FQGTGA. This CDR3 spans 12 amino acids. Trimming left V 5 bases short and J 3 bases short, with 8 bases between. The CDR3 nucleotides are TGTGCCAGCAGCAAACAGGGCTACGAGCAGTACTTC. It encodes CASSKQGYEQYF.

The gene calls are TRBV5-6 and TRBJ1-2, with D possibly TRBD1 on 6 matching bases. The CDR3 is 16 residues long. CDR1 and CDR2 (germline): SGHDT, YYEEEE. Trimming removed 2 bases at V and 2 bases at J, with 16 bases between. The CDR3, as DNA: TGTGCCAGCAGCTTTCCCTCGACAGGTGCGAACTATGGCTACACCTTC. This encodes CASSFPSTGANYGYTF.

The chain uses TRBV10-3 and TRBJ2-5, with TRBD2 matching 9 bases. Germline V gene sequence: CDR1 ENHRY, CDR2 SYGVKD. The CDR3 totals 14 residues. Trimming at V came to 3 bases and at J to 5 bases, leaving 4 bases not matched to a gene. The CDR3 is CAISDGTSMETQYF. CDR3 nucleotides: TGTGCCATCAGTGACGGGACTAGCATGGAGACCCAGTACTTC.

This clone was counted a single time. The chain is built from TRBV2 and TRBJ2-5, with 8 bases identical to TRBD1. Trimming removed 6 bases from V and 5 bases from J; junction bases left unmatched: 5. Looked up from germline, CDR1 is SNHLY and CDR2 is FYNNEI. This CDR3 contains 13 residues. The CDR3 reads CASRTNRGETQYF. Written as DNA, the CDR3 is TGTGCCAGCAGAACAAACAGGGGGGAGACCCAGTACTTC. The whole variable domain, filled in from reference TRBV2 and TRBJ2-5, reads EPEVTQTPSHQVTQMGQEVILRCVPISNHLYFYWYRQILGQKVEFLVSFYNNEISEKSEIFDDQFSVERPDGSNFTLKIRSTKLEDSAMYFCASRTNRGETQYFGPGTRLLVL.

This chain connects TRBV27 to TRBJ2-7; 8 bases fit TRBD1. V was clipped by 0 bases and J by 9 bases; unmatched bases: 4. Germline V gives CDR1 MNHEY, CDR2 SMNVEV (reference sequence). The CDR3 has 13 residues. In DNA form, the CDR3 reads TGTGCCAGCAGTTTATCGCAGGGGGCTCGGCAGTACTTC. It is translated as CASSLSQGARQYF.

V and J are TRBV28 and TRBJ1-5, with 11 bases lining up with TRBD1. The V and J ends lost 5 bases and 5 bases, in that order; junction bases with no gene match: 14. From germline, CDR1 is MDHEN and CDR2 SYDVKM. The CDR3 contains 18 residues. CDR3: CASSPRTGGFHPYQPQHF. CDR3 in DNA: TGTGCCAGCAGTCCCCGGACAGGGGGCTTTCATCCCTATCAGCCCCAGCATTTT.

The chain couples TRBV27 to TRBJ2-5; 11 bases line up with TRBD2. Trimming cost V 6 bases and J 2 bases; bases outside gene matches: 8. The CDR3 sequence is 16 residues long. The germline CDR1 and CDR2 sequences are MNHEY and SMNVEV (reference sequence). CDR3 sequence (DNA): TGTGCCAGCAGCGTGTCGGGACTAGCGGCACAAGAGACCCAGTACTTC. Translated, it gives CASSVSGLAAQETQYF.

The J gene is TRBJ2-5, the V gene TRBV5-1; D is possibly TRBD1 (6 bases). The V end was cut by 4 bases, the J end by 3 bases, with 13 bases between. The germline gives CDR1 SGHRS, CDR2 YFSETQ. CDR3 length equals 14 residues. The CDR3 spells CASSTLPGEETQYF. In DNA, the CDR3 is TGCGCCAGCAGCACCCTTCCAGGGGAAGAGACCCAGTACTTC.

This clone is medium-sized within its sample. The chain employs TRBV6-5 and TRBJ1-5; no clear D gene. This CDR3 contains 13 residues. Trimming took 4 bases from V and 9 from J, leaving 13 bases between them. In germline, CDR1 is MNHEY, CDR2 SVGAGI. For the CDR3, the DNA is TGTGCCAGCAGTTTCGGGGTATATCGGCCCCAGCATTTT. Translated: CASSFGVYRPQHF.

The chain carries TRBV3-1 (or the pseudogene TRBV3-2) and TRBJ2-5, with D maybe TRBD2 (5 bases). Per the germline V gene, CDR1 is LGHDT and CDR2 is YNNKEL (reference sequence). The CDR3 has 15 amino acids. Trimming stripped 3 bases from V and 1 base from J, with 12 bases between. DNA for the CDR3: TGTGCCAGCAGCCAGGGTGGAGGCACCCAAGAGACCCAGTACTTC. This gives the protein CASSQGGGTQETQYF.

The rearrangement joins TRBV4-2 to TRBJ2-4; D is unresolved. This CDR3 is 12 amino acids long. Trimming shortened V by 0 bases and J by 7 bases, and 4 bases separated the two germline ends. Germline V gene lookup returns CDR1 LGHNA and CDR2 YNFKEQ. CDR3 loop: CASSQDSNIQYF. CDR3 bases: TGTGCCAGCAGCCAAGATAGCAACATTCAGTACTTC.

The V and J genes are TRBV28 and TRBJ1-6; weak D call: TRBD1 (5 bases). The CDR3 has 15 residues. Per the germline V gene, CDR1 is MDHEN and CDR2 is SYDVKM. The germline V and J ends were trimmed by 4 bases and 10 bases, with 17 bases remaining between them. The CDR3 bases are TGTGCCAGCAGTTGGCAGGGAACCATCAGATCACCCCTCCACTTT. Its translation is CASSWQGTIRSPLHF.